The table lists the clone carrying this TCR beta chain with a few counts. The antigen is undetermined. The data derive from a study of T-cell memory formation after mild COVID-19. General study findings and limits: Clones which contracted sat mainly in CM and EM if CD4+, and in EMRA if CD8+.

This CDR3 contains 13 residues. V lost 3 bases and J lost 5, with 9 bases in between. Germline V gene data show CDR1 as SGHKS and CDR2 as YYEKEE (reference sequence). TCRdb reanalysed the 5' RACE reads using MiXCR and keeps one entry per CDR3 protein. The sample holds hundreds of thousands of distinct CDR3 sequences, about 16% seen once. The sample consisted of PBMCs or a T cell subset sorted from them (not recorded which). This rearrangement joins TRBV5-5 to TRBJ2-1, with TRBD2 as a possible D gene (5 bases). The TCR originated in an adult woman who had mild COVID-19 (a few samples of this study predate the infection). Cell type and time point are not known. The CDR3 is CASSYPGNNEQFF. CDR3 DNA: TGTGCCAGCAGCTATCCGGGGAACAATGAGCAGTTCTTC.